This note documents a single TCR beta chain sequence. The CDR3 runs 15 residues. With 5 bases removed from V and 0 bases from J, the gap between germline ends came to 10 bases. Germline V gene lookup returns CDR1 SEHNR and CDR2 FQNEAQ (reference sequence). This specimen belongs to a study of T cell changes during pregnancy in multiple sclerosis. Produced via immunoSEQ multiplex PCR; TCRdb's table is partial and in-frame only. The sample includes some 67,000 clones, roughly nine tenths seen only once; the top ten take approximately 1.5%. The sequence was collected from a female donor with multiple sclerosis, enrolled in a pregnancy study. Sequencing used peripheral blood, obtained after pregnancy. This chain joins TRBV7-9 and TRBJ1-4; D not resolved. For the CDR3, the DNA is TGTGCCAGCAGCCGCGACACCGCAACTAATGAAAAACTGTTTTTT. Translation: CASSRDTATNEKLFF.